The rows below give T cell receptor beta chains drawn from one sample of a study of breast tumors, draining lymph nodes, adjacent tissues. TCRdb reprocessed the multiplex PCR reads via MiXCR and lists one record per CDR3 protein. This table has about 130,000 distinct CDR3 sequences, 21% appearing once. Sequencing was performed on axillary lymph node tissue. Receptors were obtained from a female donor with breast cancer. Some clones in this sample may be carry-over from other donors' samples. Each CDR3 is given without its conserved first and last residue. A D gene is named only where the DNA matches it firmly.

v_call	d_call	j_call	cdr3_aa
TRBV7-8	TRBD1	TRBJ2-7	ASSLAGTGSYEQY
TRBV30	-	TRBJ1-2	ASSEGLGGYT
TRBV10-3	-	TRBJ2-1	AISPRGDSYNEQF
TRBV19	-	TRBJ2-2	ASSGGAQPSTGELF
TRBV2	-	TRBJ2-7	ASTSDSLAFDEQY
TRBV3-1	TRBD2	TRBJ2-3	ASSQVWTSGSTDTQY
TRBV9	TRBD1	TRBJ1-3	ASGRRGQGGFTGNTIY
TRBV19	TRBD1	TRBJ2-4	ASSIRGTDLNIQY
TRBV24-1	-	TRBJ2-5	ATSEGWAEETQY
TRBV10-3	-	TRBJ2-7	ASGPDDYEQY
TRBV5-1	-	TRBJ2-3	ASSLHSPSTDTQY
TRBV30	TRBD1	TRBJ2-1	AWTRVQGASQF
TRBV18	TRBD2	TRBJ2-1	ASSGTRGYEQF
TRBV7-9	TRBD1	TRBJ2-7	ASSPPGQGANEQY
TRBV20-1	-	TRBJ2-7	SAPAYFGSGAYEQY
TRBV9	-	TRBJ2-6	ASSGRDAGRANVLT
TRBV24-1	TRBD2	TRBJ2-1	ATSDARETYNEQF
TRBV4-1	-	TRBJ2-5	ASSQVQGETQY
TRBV5-4	TRBD1	TRBJ1-2	ASSTGQGYYGYT
TRBV19	-	TRBJ1-5	ASSIPSEGQPQH
TRBV2	-	TRBJ2-2	ASSGEGVGTGELF
TRBV11-3	TRBD2	TRBJ2-5	ASSSREGEETQY
TRBV20-1	TRBD2	TRBJ2-1	SATLAGEDEQF